Given below is one T cell receptor (beta chain) in context. Its matching antigen is unknown. A much larger clonotype is one base distant, so this may be a read error. Based on clinical symptoms, serum thyroxine and TRAb, thyroid ultrasound and orbital computed tomography, diagnoses were reached. CDR3 length equals 12 residues. Germline values: CDR1 MNHEY, CDR2 SVGEGT. V dropped 5 bases and J dropped 3 bases, with 7 bases sitting between them. These data come from a study of T cells in Graves' hyperthyroidism and ophthalmopathy. Study-wide results and caveats: Ophthalmopathy was model-predicted a median roughly six months pre-onset.

Using RNA transcripts as the source, TCR beta CDR3 regions were amplified. With the HTBI primer set, the TCR CDR3 went through a first round of RT-PCR. TCRdb used MiXCR to reprocess the multiplex PCR reads, holding one entry per CDR3 protein. The sample consists of fewer than 350,000 distinct CDR3 sequences, 15% to 20% of them appearing once. The chain couples TRBV6-2 or TRBV6-3 to TRBJ1-2; D not certain. The source material was blood. This clonotype was sampled from a woman aged 35 to 49 with Graves' ophthalmopathy. The DNA of the CDR3 is TGTGCCAGCAGTGACGTTCACTATGGCTACACCTTC. Translated, it gives CASSDVHYGYTF.